The rows below give T cell receptor beta chains drawn from one sample of a study of graft-versus-host responses after intestinal transplantation. Using immunoSEQ multiplex PCR, the repertoire was profiled, and TCRdb retains in-frame clones only, with some absent. The sample holds 90,000 to 130,000 clones; around 92% are singletons and the top ten take around 1.2%. Their antigens are not known. Source: unstimulated CD8+ T cells sorted from spleen or lymph node cells, taken before transplant. The receptors come from a human donor who was the organ donor for an intestinal transplant. CDR3s include the opening cysteine and the closing phenylalanine or tryptophan. Each record gives: J gene, clone size, V gene, CDR3 length, D gene, CDR3 DNA, CDR3 protein. D genes are given only for firm matches. For some rows the clone size is stated as once, few or many, or as a class when expanded; others skip it.

j_call: TRBJ1-2; clone_size: -; v_call: TRBV30; cdr3_length: 14; d_call: TRBD1; cdr3_nt: TGTGCCTGGAGTGTGACAGGGGGCGCGTTCGGCTACACCTTC; cdr3_aa: CAWSVTGGAFGYTF
j_call: TRBJ2-1; clone_size: -; v_call: TRBV6-1; cdr3_length: 14; d_call: -; cdr3_nt: TGTGCCAGCAGTGAATACTTTTCCTACAATGAGCAGTTCTTC; cdr3_aa: CASSEYFSYNEQFF
j_call: TRBJ2-4; clone_size: -; v_call: TRBV9; cdr3_length: 13; d_call: -; cdr3_nt: TGTGCCAGCAGCGTGGATATGGGGGACATTCAGTACTTC; cdr3_aa: CASSVDMGDIQYF
j_call: TRBJ2-3; clone_size: -; v_call: TRBV2; cdr3_length: 15; d_call: -; cdr3_nt: TGTGCCAGCAGTGGAGCGGGTCGTGTCACAGATACGCAGTATTTT; cdr3_aa: CASSGAGRVTDTQYF
j_call: TRBJ2-1; clone_size: -; v_call: TRBV13; cdr3_length: 15; d_call: TRBD2; cdr3_nt: TGTGCCAGCAGCTTAGGCCTAGCGGGAAGGGATGAGCAGTTCTTC; cdr3_aa: CASSLGLAGRDEQFF
j_call: TRBJ2-2; clone_size: -; v_call: TRBV9; cdr3_length: 16; d_call: -; cdr3_nt: TGTGCCAGCAGCGCCACTCCTGAGGGCGGCACCGGGGAGCTGTTTTTT; cdr3_aa: CASSATPEGGTGELFF
j_call: TRBJ2-2; clone_size: -; v_call: TRBV7-9; cdr3_length: 15; d_call: TRBD2; cdr3_nt: TGTGCCAGCAGCTCGCCCCTAGCGGGAGCCGGGGAGCTGTTTTTT; cdr3_aa: CASSSPLAGAGELFF
j_call: TRBJ1-2; clone_size: -; v_call: TRBV4-2; cdr3_length: 13; d_call: -; cdr3_nt: TGTGCCAGCAGCCAAGGGACATTGTATGGCTACACCTTC; cdr3_aa: CASSQGTLYGYTF
j_call: TRBJ2-1; clone_size: -; v_call: TRBV19; cdr3_length: 14; d_call: TRBD1; cdr3_nt: TGTGCCAGTAGTATTTCACAGGGGAACAATGAGCAGTTCTTC; cdr3_aa: CASSISQGNNEQFF
j_call: TRBJ2-3; clone_size: -; v_call: TRBV5-8; cdr3_length: 16; d_call: -; cdr3_nt: TGTGCCAGCAGCCTAGGTACGGCGGATGGCACAGATACGCAGTATTTT; cdr3_aa: CASSLGTADGTDTQYF
j_call: TRBJ2-7; clone_size: -; v_call: TRBV5-1; cdr3_length: 13; d_call: -; cdr3_nt: TGCGCCAGCAGTGGGACCCGGCTATACGAGCAGTACTTC; cdr3_aa: CASSGTRLYEQYF
j_call: TRBJ2-1; clone_size: -; v_call: TRBV28; cdr3_length: 15; d_call: -; cdr3_nt: TGTGCCAGCAGTTTTTTAATTAGTTCTTTCAATGAGCAGTTCTTC; cdr3_aa: CASSFLISSFNEQFF
j_call: TRBJ2-7; clone_size: -; v_call: TRBV6-7; cdr3_length: 15; d_call: -; cdr3_nt: TGTGCCAGCAGTTACCCGGCCGGGATTGGGAGAGAGCAGTACTTC; cdr3_aa: CASSYPAGIGREQYF
j_call: TRBJ2-7; clone_size: -; v_call: TRBV2; cdr3_length: 14; d_call: TRBD2; cdr3_nt: TGTGCCAGCAGTGAGGCGGGAGGTGGCTACGAGCAGTACTTC; cdr3_aa: CASSEAGGGYEQYF
j_call: TRBJ1-1; clone_size: -; v_call: TRBV5-5; cdr3_length: 13; d_call: -; cdr3_nt: TGTGCCAGCAGCTTACAGGGTGACACTGAAGCTTTCTTT; cdr3_aa: CASSLQGDTEAFF
j_call: TRBJ2-6; clone_size: -; v_call: TRBV9; cdr3_length: 15; d_call: -; cdr3_nt: TGTGCCAGCAGCCTACGGGACTCTGGGGCCAACGTCCTGACTTTC; cdr3_aa: CASSLRDSGANVLTF
j_call: TRBJ2-5; clone_size: once; v_call: TRBV4-2; cdr3_length: 15; d_call: -; cdr3_nt: TGTGCCAGCAGCCAAGATATGGACCCCACGGAGACCCAGTACTTC; cdr3_aa: CASSQDMDPTETQYF
j_call: TRBJ2-2; clone_size: -; v_call: TRBV2; cdr3_length: 13; d_call: -; cdr3_nt: TGTGCCAGCAGTGGTAGCGCAACCGGGGAGCTGTTTTTT; cdr3_aa: CASSGSATGELFF
j_call: TRBJ2-7; clone_size: -; v_call: TRBV29-1; cdr3_length: 16; d_call: -; cdr3_nt: TGCAGCGTTGGGTCCCTCCCGGGGGCCTCGGGCTACGAGCAGTACTTC; cdr3_aa: CSVGSLPGASGYEQYF
j_call: TRBJ2-1; clone_size: -; v_call: TRBV9; cdr3_length: 15; d_call: -; cdr3_nt: TGTGCCAGCAGCGTAGGGGGACCCGGAAACAATGAGCAGTTCTTC; cdr3_aa: CASSVGGPGNNEQFF
j_call: TRBJ2-1; clone_size: -; v_call: TRBV19; cdr3_length: 15; d_call: TRBD2; cdr3_nt: TGTGCCAGTAGTATCGGAGAGACTAGCGGGGATGAGCAGTTCTTC; cdr3_aa: CASSIGETSGDEQFF
j_call: TRBJ2-3; clone_size: -; v_call: TRBV9; cdr3_length: 14; d_call: -; cdr3_nt: TGTGCCAGCTCAACGCGAGAGGCGGCAGATACGCAGTATTTT; cdr3_aa: CASSTREAADTQYF
j_call: TRBJ1-4; clone_size: once; v_call: TRBV30; cdr3_length: 13; d_call: -; cdr3_nt: TGTGCCTGGAGTAGGGGCTGGGCTGAAAAACTGTTTTTT; cdr3_aa: CAWSRGWAEKLFF
j_call: TRBJ2-5; clone_size: -; v_call: TRBV19; cdr3_length: 15; d_call: -; cdr3_nt: TGTGCCAGTAGTATAGAGCGGACAACACAAGAGACCCAGTACTTC; cdr3_aa: CASSIERTTQETQYF
j_call: TRBJ2-2; clone_size: -; v_call: TRBV10-3; cdr3_length: 15; d_call: -; cdr3_nt: TGTGCCATCAGTGGAGGAGGGGGCATATTCGGGGAGCTGTTTTTT; cdr3_aa: CAISGGGGIFGELFF
j_call: TRBJ2-7; clone_size: -; v_call: TRBV5-6; cdr3_length: 14; d_call: TRBD2; cdr3_nt: TGTGCCAGCAGCTTGGGGATCGGGGGGAACGAGCAGTACTTC; cdr3_aa: CASSLGIGGNEQYF
j_call: TRBJ2-3; clone_size: once; v_call: TRBV6-1; cdr3_length: 15; d_call: TRBD2; cdr3_nt: TGTGCCAGCAGTGCACTAGCGGGACCGGCAGATACGCAGTATTTT; cdr3_aa: CASSALAGPADTQYF
j_call: TRBJ2-1; clone_size: -; v_call: TRBV6-1; cdr3_length: 15; d_call: -; cdr3_nt: TGTGCCAGCACGGTGCGGGAAAGCTCCTACAATGAGCAGTTCTTC; cdr3_aa: CASTVRESSYNEQFF
j_call: TRBJ2-1; clone_size: -; v_call: TRBV19; cdr3_length: 15; d_call: -; cdr3_nt: TGTGCCAGTAGTATAGGACAGAGCTCCTACAATGAGCAGTTCTTC; cdr3_aa: CASSIGQSSYNEQFF
j_call: TRBJ1-4; clone_size: -; v_call: TRBV6-5; cdr3_length: 15; d_call: -; cdr3_nt: TGTGCCAGCAGTTACTCGAGATTTGCCGTAGAAAAACTGTTTTTT; cdr3_aa: CASSYSRFAVEKLFF
j_call: TRBJ1-2; clone_size: -; v_call: TRBV2; cdr3_length: 14; d_call: TRBD1; cdr3_nt: TGTGCCAGCAGTGAGGGACAGGTGCCTGATGGCTACACCTTC; cdr3_aa: CASSEGQVPDGYTF
j_call: TRBJ1-4; clone_size: -; v_call: TRBV4-2; cdr3_length: 16; d_call: -; cdr3_nt: TGTGCCAGCAGAGTCGGGAGGATCAGGGCTAATGAAAAACTGTTTTTT; cdr3_aa: CASRVGRIRANEKLFF
j_call: TRBJ1-1; clone_size: -; v_call: TRBV19; cdr3_length: 18; d_call: TRBD1; cdr3_nt: TGTGCCAGTAGTATAGATCGACAGGGGGCCACTATGAACACTGAAGCTTTCTTT; cdr3_aa: CASSIDRQGATMNTEAFF
j_call: TRBJ2-6; clone_size: -; v_call: TRBV7-8; cdr3_length: 16; d_call: -; cdr3_nt: TGTGCCAGCAGCTTAACTGCCAGCTCTGGGGCCAACGTCCTGACTTTC; cdr3_aa: CASSLTASSGANVLTF
j_call: TRBJ1-1; clone_size: -; v_call: TRBV4-2; cdr3_length: 12; d_call: -; cdr3_nt: TGTGCCAGCAGCCAAGGATACGGGGGAACTTTCTTT; cdr3_aa: CASSQGYGGTFF
j_call: TRBJ2-3; clone_size: -; v_call: TRBV11-2; cdr3_length: 17; d_call: TRBD1; cdr3_nt: TGTGCCAGCAGCTTAATCAGGGCCGGGACAGGGCTCGATACGCAGTATTTT; cdr3_aa: CASSLIRAGTGLDTQYF
j_call: TRBJ2-1; clone_size: -; v_call: TRBV9; cdr3_length: 17; d_call: TRBD2; cdr3_nt: TGTGCCAGCAGAAAGGGACTAGCGGGAGAAGAACCCAATGAGCAGTTCTTC; cdr3_aa: CASRKGLAGEEPNEQFF
j_call: TRBJ2-7; clone_size: -; v_call: TRBV7-9; cdr3_length: 15; d_call: -; cdr3_nt: TGTGCCAGCAGCGAGGACCACCTTTCCCCCTACGAGCAGTACTTC; cdr3_aa: CASSEDHLSPYEQYF
j_call: TRBJ1-2; clone_size: -; v_call: TRBV9; cdr3_length: 15; d_call: TRBD1; cdr3_nt: TGTGCCAGCAGCGGACCGGGACAGGGGTCCTATGGCTACACCTTC; cdr3_aa: CASSGPGQGSYGYTF
j_call: TRBJ2-2; clone_size: -; v_call: TRBV27; cdr3_length: 13; d_call: -; cdr3_nt: TGTGCCAGCAGTCCCCTATACACCGGGGAGCTGTTTTTT; cdr3_aa: CASSPLYTGELFF
j_call: TRBJ2-7; clone_size: -; v_call: TRBV28; cdr3_length: 12; d_call: -; cdr3_nt: TGTGCCAGCAGTCCCGGCGGCTACGAGCAGTACTTC; cdr3_aa: CASSPGGYEQYF
j_call: TRBJ2-3; clone_size: -; v_call: TRBV4-1; cdr3_length: 18; d_call: TRBD2; cdr3_nt: TGCGCCAGCAGCCAAGAAGGGAGTTTAGCGGGAGGGCCAGATACGCAGTATTTT; cdr3_aa: CASSQEGSLAGGPDTQYF
j_call: TRBJ1-4; clone_size: -; v_call: TRBV2; cdr3_length: 13; d_call: TRBD1; cdr3_nt: TGTGCCAGCAGAGGGGGCGTTAATGAAAAACTGTTTTTT; cdr3_aa: CASRGGVNEKLFF
j_call: TRBJ1-3; clone_size: -; v_call: TRBV6-5; cdr3_length: 14; d_call: -; cdr3_nt: TGTGCCAGCAGTTACTCGGGATCCGGAAACACCATATATTTT; cdr3_aa: CASSYSGSGNTIYF
j_call: TRBJ2-3; clone_size: -; v_call: TRBV13; cdr3_length: 16; d_call: TRBD2; cdr3_nt: TGTGCCAGCAGCTCTAGCGGGGTGGACCGGACAGATACGCAGTATTTT; cdr3_aa: CASSSSGVDRTDTQYF